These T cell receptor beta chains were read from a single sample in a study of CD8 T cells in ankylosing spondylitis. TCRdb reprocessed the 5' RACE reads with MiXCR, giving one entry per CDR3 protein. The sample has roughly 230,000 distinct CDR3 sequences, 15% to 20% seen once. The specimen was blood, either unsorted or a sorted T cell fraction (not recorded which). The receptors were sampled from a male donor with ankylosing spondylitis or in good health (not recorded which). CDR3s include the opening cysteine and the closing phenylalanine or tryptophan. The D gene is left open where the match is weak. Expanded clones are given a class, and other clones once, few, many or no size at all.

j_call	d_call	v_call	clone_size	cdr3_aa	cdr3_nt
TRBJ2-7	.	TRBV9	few	CASSVESRTSEQYF	TGTGCCAGCAGCGTCGAGAGCAGGACCTCCGAGCAGTACTTC
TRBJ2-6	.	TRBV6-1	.	CATRESGNSGANVLTF	TGTGCCACACGCGAGAGCGGTAACTCTGGGGCCAACGTCCTGACTTTC
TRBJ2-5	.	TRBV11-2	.	CASSFIGTTQYQETQYF	TGTGCCAGCAGCTTTATCGGGACAACCCAGTACCAAGAGACCCAGTACTTC
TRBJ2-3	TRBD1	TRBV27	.	CASSSEMGVGQGSPDTQYF	TGTGCCAGCAGTTCCGAAATGGGTGTGGGACAGGGGAGCCCAGATACGCAGTATTTT
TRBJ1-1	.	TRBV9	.	CASSPRRAGLNTEAFF	TGTGCCAGCAGCCCCCGGCGGGCAGGGCTGAACACTGAAGCTTTCTTT
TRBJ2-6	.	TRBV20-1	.	CSAHVGSGANVLTF	TGCAGTGCTCATGTGGGTTCTGGGGCCAACGTCCTGACTTTC
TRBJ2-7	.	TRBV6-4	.	CASSDLDGQASSYEQYF	TGTGCCAGCAGTGATTTAGATGGGCAGGCCAGCTCCTACGAGCAGTACTTC
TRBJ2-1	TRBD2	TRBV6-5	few	CASSYGTSGRPYNEQFF	TGTGCCAGCAGCTACGGGACTAGCGGGAGGCCTTACAATGAGCAGTTCTTC
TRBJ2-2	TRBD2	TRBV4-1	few	CASSQDLTSGRSYGELFF	TGCGCCAGCAGCCAGGACTTGACTAGCGGGAGGTCGTACGGGGAGCTGTTTTTT
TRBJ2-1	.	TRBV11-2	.	CASSLDVDGEQFF	TGTGCCAGCAGCTTAGATGTGGACGGTGAGCAGTTCTTC
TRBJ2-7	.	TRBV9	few	CASSVTGDEQYF	TGTGCCAGCAGCGTTACTGGCGACGAGCAGTACTTC
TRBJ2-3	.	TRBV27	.	CASSPGLHPGTQYF	TGTGCCAGCAGCCCGGGACTTCACCCGGGTACGCAGTATTTT
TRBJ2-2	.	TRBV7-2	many	CASSLDLPNTGELFF	TGTGCCAGCAGCTTGGACTTACCGAACACCGGGGAGCTGTTTTTT
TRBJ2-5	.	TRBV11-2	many	CASSLDRGWAQYF	TGTGCCAGCAGCTTAGATCGCGGTTGGGCCCAGTACTTC
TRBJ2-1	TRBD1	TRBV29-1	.	CSVEGDPTGAWNEQFF	TGCAGCGTTGAAGGGGATCCCACAGGGGCCTGGAATGAGCAGTTCTTC
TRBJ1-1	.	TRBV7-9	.	CASSSSRRTEAFF	TGTGCCAGCAGCTCCAGCAGACGAACTGAAGCTTTCTTT